Detailed here is one T cell receptor (beta chain). The antigen is undetermined. Then a second PCR, running about 6 to 12 cycles, was carried out with a sample-barcoded 5' primer and a J-beta primer mix. Each cDNA molecule received a tag from a template-switch adaptor that had 12 random nucleotides. Each CDR3 protein is one row after TCRdb ran MiXCR on the 5' RACE reads. The sample yields about 640,000 distinct CDR3 sequences, roughly 53% seen once. These data originate in a study of blood T cells in healthy people across ages. General observations from the study: Expanded clonotype shifts may have been confounded, as the donors had an unknown CMV status.

Peripheral blood samples of approximately 10 milliliters were drawn from each donor. The germline V gene encodes CDR1 LNHDA and CDR2 SQIVND (reference sequence). This CDR3 spans 15 amino acids. Trimming pared 0 bases from V and 0 bases from J, leaving 8 bases between. Sequencing input: blood. The clonotype was recovered from a man between 60 and 70 years old in good health. The genes are TRBV19 and TRBJ1-1; no definite D call. The CDR3 loop reads CASSIDQAMNTEAFF. The CDR3 DNA is TGTGCCAGTAGTATAGATCAAGCTATGAACACTGAAGCTTTCTTT.